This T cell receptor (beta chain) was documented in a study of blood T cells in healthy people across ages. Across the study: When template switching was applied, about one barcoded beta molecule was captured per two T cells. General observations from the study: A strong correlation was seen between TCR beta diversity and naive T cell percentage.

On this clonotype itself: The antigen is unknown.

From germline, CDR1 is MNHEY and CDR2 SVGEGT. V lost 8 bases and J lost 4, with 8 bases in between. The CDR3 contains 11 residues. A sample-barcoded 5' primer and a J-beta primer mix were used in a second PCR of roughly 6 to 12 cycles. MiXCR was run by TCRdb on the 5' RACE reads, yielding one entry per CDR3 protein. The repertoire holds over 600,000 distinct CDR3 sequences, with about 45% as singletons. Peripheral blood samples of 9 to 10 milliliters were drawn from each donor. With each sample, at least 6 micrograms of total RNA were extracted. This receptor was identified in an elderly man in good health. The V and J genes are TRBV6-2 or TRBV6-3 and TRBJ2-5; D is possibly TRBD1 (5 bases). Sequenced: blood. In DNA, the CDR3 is TGTGCCAGCGCTAGGGGAGAGACCCAGTACTTC. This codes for CASARGETQYF.